These 19 T cell receptor beta chains came from one sample sequenced in a study of blood T cell repertoires in COVID-19. TCRdb's copy holds only in-frame clones and misses some; the assay was immunoSEQ multiplex PCR. The sample contains hundreds of thousands of clones, roughly nine tenths of which appear only once. The sequencing sample was made of peripheral blood. Receptors were obtained from a woman aged 45-59 years with COVID-19, enrolled during active disease.

The V gene is TRBV6-5, the J gene TRBJ2-7; D possibly corresponds to TRBD1 (5 bases). The V and J ends lost 8 bases and 6 bases respectively, with 17 bases between them. The CDR3 has 13 residues. Germline V gene sequence: CDR1 MNHEY, CDR2 SVGAGI. For the CDR3, the DNA is TGTGCCAGCGCTAGGGGTCTCCAAGTCGAGCAGTACTTC. Translated: CASARGLQVEQYF.

This clone occurred once. The rearrangement uses TRBV24-1 and TRBJ1-1; D unresolved. The CDR3 is 13 residues long. Germline V gives CDR1 KGHDR, CDR2 SFDVKD. Trimming stripped 3 bases from V and 1 base from J, with 5 bases between. CDR3 amino acids: CATSDLGNTEAFF. The CDR3 nucleotides are TGTGCCACCAGTGATCTAGGGAACACTGAAGCTTTCTTT.

This chain links TRBV2 with TRBJ2-6, with D perhaps TRBD2 (7 bases). V lost 8 bases to trimming and J lost 4 bases, with 15 bases between them. The CDR3 has 15 amino acids. CDR1 and CDR2 (germline): SNHLY, FYNNEI. The CDR3 nucleotides are TGTGCCAGCGATAGGGCGGGGGCCGGGGCCAACGTCCTGACTTTC. Encoded protein: CASDRAGAGANVLTF.

CDR3 DNA: TGTGCCAGCAGCAAAGTCGGGGTTCCTGGCTACACCTTC. It translates to CASSKVGVPGYTF. V is TRBV21-1 and J is TRBJ1-2. TRBV21-1 is a listed pseudogene. This CDR3 comprises 13 residues.

The chain combines TRBV19 with TRBJ2-3, with TRBD2 as a possible D gene (5 bases). CDR3 length equals 15 residues. Germline V gene sequence: CDR1 LNHDA, CDR2 SQIVND (reference sequence). V was pared by 5 bases and J by 2 bases, with 14 bases between. The CDR3 DNA is TGTGCCAGTAGTCTCCGGGAAGCCTACACAGATACGCAGTATTTT. Amino acids: CASSLREAYTDTQYF.

V gene TRBV10-3 combines with J gene TRBJ2-1, with 14 nucleotides matching TRBD2. J lost 7 bases, V lost 6 bases, and 5 bases had no gene match. CDR3 size: 15 residues. Germline CDR1 ENHRY, CDR2 SYGVKD. This chain's CDR3 is CAIRTSGGVGNEQFF. CDR3 DNA: TGTGCCATCAGGACTAGCGGGGGGGTCGGGAATGAGCAGTTCTTC.

The chain couples TRBV28 to TRBJ1-2; 11 bases are a match to TRBD1. This CDR3 is built from 17 residues. Germline CDR1 and CDR2: MDHEN and SYDVKM. J lost 3 bases, V lost 2 bases, and 8 bases had no gene match. In nucleotides, the CDR3 is TGTGCCAGCAGTTTACTAGGACAGGGGGCTAGGGACTATGGCTACACCTTC. As protein: CASSLLGQGARDYGYTF.

This chain links TRBV30 with TRBJ1-2; D gene uncertain. V was clipped by 0 bases and J by 2 bases, with 7 bases between them. In germline, CDR1 is GTSNPN, CDR2 SVGIG (reference sequence). CDR3 size: 13 residues. This CDR3 reads CAWSVRGNYGYTF. The CDR3 coding sequence is TGTGCCTGGAGTGTAAGAGGGAACTATGGCTACACCTTC.

This chain uses TRBV2 with TRBJ1-5; TRBD1 aligns across 8 bases. This CDR3 has 14 residues. The junction had 0 bases not matched to a gene; V was cut back by 3 bases and J by 2 bases. CDR1 is SNHLY, CDR2 FYNNEI, per germline. The DNA for the CDR3 is TGTGCCAGCAGTGACAGGGGGCGCAATCAGCCCCAGCATTTT. Protein product: CASSDRGRNQPQHF.

V and J are TRBV20-1 and TRBJ1-1; maybe TRBD1 (6 bases). The CDR3 spans 11 residues. Germline V gene lookup returns CDR1 DFQATT and CDR2 SNEGSKA (reference sequence). Between the trimmed V and J ends, which lost 6 bases and 6 bases, there was a span of 11 bases. The CDR3 protein is CSATGGPEAFF. Written as DNA, the CDR3 is TGCAGTGCCACTGGGGGCCCTGAAGCTTTCTTT.

This clone was seen a handful of times. The chain is built from TRBV30 and TRBJ1-1; D gene ambiguous. V shed 2 bases and J shed 1 base, with 8 bases lying between them. There are 13 residues in the CDR3. Looked up from germline, CDR1 is GTSNPN and CDR2 is SVGIG (reference sequence). The DNA of the CDR3 is TGTGCCTGGAGTTTTACACCGAACACTGAAGCTTTCTTT. This translates into CAWSFTPNTEAFF.

The chain couples TRBV6-5 to TRBJ1-1; TRBD1 agrees at 9 bases. V dropped 0 bases and J dropped 2; count of bases not matched to a gene: 4. Germline V gene data show CDR1 as MNHEY and CDR2 as SVGAGI. This CDR3 spans 16 amino acids. CDR3 loop: CASSYSKDRGNTEAFF. DNA of the CDR3: TGTGCCAGCAGTTACTCGAAGGACAGGGGCAACACTGAAGCTTTCTTT.

This clone has at least ten counts. The chain recombines TRBV9 with TRBJ1-1; 11 nucleotides match TRBD1. V lost 3 bases to trimming and J lost 10 bases; unmatched junction nucleotides: 5. This CDR3 is built from 13 residues. Germline CDR1 is SGDLS and CDR2 is YYNGEE. The chain's CDR3 is CASSAGTGGRAFF. The CDR3 nucleotides read TGTGCCAGCAGCGCAGGGACAGGGGGGCGAGCTTTCTTT.

J is TRBJ2-1 and V is TRBV6-5, with a tentative D call TRBD2 (5 bases). The germline V and J ends were trimmed by 0 bases and 2 bases, with 11 bases remaining between them. The CDR3 has 16 amino acids. CDR1 MNHEY and CDR2 SVGAGI come from the germline V gene. CDR3 region: CASSYSLGGAYNEQFF. In DNA form, the CDR3 reads TGTGCCAGCAGTTACTCCCTTGGAGGCGCCTACAATGAGCAGTTCTTC.

The chain couples TRBV6-2 or TRBV6-3 to TRBJ2-1, with 8 bases identical to TRBD2. Germline lookup yields CDR1 MNHEY and CDR2 SVGEGT. CDR3 length equals 15 residues. After removal of 8 bases from V and 9 bases from J, the junction contained 15 bases not matched to a gene. CDR3 region: CASGPGLVVSGEQFF. CDR3 coding DNA: TGTGCCAGCGGCCCGGGACTAGTCGTTTCCGGTGAGCAGTTCTTC.

This clone was observed a handful of times. The chain links TRBV5-4 to TRBJ1-2, with 7 nucleotides matching TRBD1. From germline, CDR1 is SGHNT and CDR2 YYREEE (reference sequence). CDR3 size: 17 residues. Unmatched junction bases numbered 14, after V lost 2 bases and J lost 4 bases. CDR3 region: CASSLGSRQGLAYGYTF. CDR3 in DNA: TGTGCCAGCAGCTTAGGTTCTCGACAGGGTCTCGCCTATGGCTACACCTTC.

There are a few counts of this clone. The J gene is TRBJ1-2, the V gene TRBV5-1; TRBD1 agrees at 7 bases. Per the germline V gene, CDR1 is SGHRS and CDR2 is YFSETQ. With 6 bases clipped from V and 6 bases from J, the junction kept 8 bases outside the gene matches. CDR3 length: 13 amino acids. CDR3 sequence: CASKGQPKDGYTF. Written as DNA, the CDR3 is TGCGCCAGCAAGGGACAGCCGAAGGATGGCTACACCTTC.

The chain carries TRBV19 and TRBJ2-7, with 8 bases matching TRBD1. The CDR3 length is 14 residues. Germline V CDR1 and CDR2: LNHDA, SQIVND (reference sequence). The ends lost 4 bases at V and 1 base at J; junction bases unmatched: 3. CDR3 bases: TGTGCCAGTAGTACTGGGACAGGTTCCTACGAGCAGTACTTC. It is translated as CASSTGTGSYEQYF.

CDR3: CASSSYSLEEQFF. In DNA, the CDR3 is TGTGCCAGCAGCTCATATAGCCTAGAGGAGCAGTTCTTC. The rearrangement uses TRBV7-9 and TRBJ2-1; unclear D gene. CDR3 size: 13 residues. Germline CDR1 reads SEHNR; CDR2 reads FQNEAQ (reference sequence). Trimming stripped 4 bases from V and 10 bases from J, with 14 bases between. Together with reference TRBV7-9 and TRBJ2-1, the CDR3 gives the full variable domain: DTGVSQNPRHKITKRGQNVTFRCDPISEHNRLYWYRQTLGQGPEFLTYFQNEAQLEKSRLLSDRFSAERPKGSFSTLEIQRTEQGDSAMYLCASSSYSLEEQFFGPGTRLTVL.